The 20 T cell receptor beta chains in this list originate from one sample, sequenced in a study of blood T cell repertoires in COVID-19. Produced via immunoSEQ multiplex PCR; TCRdb's table is partial and in-frame only. This sample has some 200,000 clones, with approximately 84% found just once. Source material: peripheral blood. All receptors come from an elderly man with acute or convalescent COVID-19.

CDR3: CASMGDSLNTGELFF. Here the CDR3 DNA reads TGTGCCAGTATGGGGGACTCCCTGAACACCGGGGAGCTGTTTTTT. The gene calls are TRBV19 and TRBJ2-2, with a tentative D call TRBD2 (6 bases). Trimming removed 7 bases from V and 1 base from J, with 13 bases in between. Germline CDR1 is LNHDA and CDR2 is SQIVND (reference sequence). The CDR3 is 15 amino acids. The full variable domain, in which reference TRBV19 and TRBJ2-2 provide the parts outside the CDR3, is DGGITQSPKYLFRKEGQNVTLSCEQNLNHDAMYWYRQDPGQGLRLIYYSQIVNDFQKGDIAEGYSVSREKKESFPLTVTSAQKNPTAFYLCASMGDSLNTGELFFGEGSRLTVL.

V usage is TRBV24-1 and J usage is TRBJ1-1; tentatively, D is TRBD1 (6 bases). The germline gives CDR1 KGHDR, CDR2 SFDVKD. The CDR3 is made up of 13 amino acids. V was pared by 10 bases and J by 0 bases, with 11 bases between. Here the CDR3 DNA reads TGTGCCACTAGGACAGCAATGAACACTGAAGCTTTCTTT. Protein sequence: CATRTAMNTEAFF.

The CDR3, as DNA: TGTGCCAGCAGGGGGCAGGGGGCGGGGCCCCAGCATTTT. Translation: CASRGQGAGPQHF. The rearrangement links TRBV28 to TRBJ1-5; 8 bases fit TRBD1. With V trimmed by 6 bases and J by 9 bases, 7 bases remained unmatched. Germline V gene lookup returns CDR1 MDHEN and CDR2 SYDVKM. The CDR3 sequence is 13 residues long.

The chain uses TRBV19 and TRBJ2-2; maybe TRBD2 (5 bases). The CDR3 sequence is 12 residues long. Germline V lookup: CDR1 LNHDA, CDR2 SQIVND (reference sequence). Trimming stripped 9 bases from V and 8 bases from J, with 13 bases between. CDR3 bases: TGTGCCAGCCAAAGGGAGACGGGGGAGCTGTTTTTT. Protein sequence: CASQRETGELFF.

The chain has TRBV4-1 and TRBJ2-2, with D possibly TRBD2 on 6 matching bases. Trimming left V 5 bases short and J 7 bases short, with 20 bases between. This CDR3 comprises 16 residues. Germline V gene sequence: CDR1 MGHRA, CDR2 YSYEKL. Written as DNA, the CDR3 is TGCGCCAGCAGCTCTAGGACCCGGGGGAATGACGGGGAGCTGTTTTTT. Translating gives CASSSRTRGNDGELFF.

J is TRBJ2-3 and V is TRBV10-1; 14 bases align to TRBD2. V lost 10 bases and J lost 0; bases outside the gene matches: 15. Germline V gives CDR1 WNHNN, CDR2 SYGVQD (reference sequence). The CDR3 loop spans 19 amino acids. The chain's CDR3 is CATAPGLAGDGKSTDTQYF. DNA of the CDR3: TGCGCCACCGCCCCGGGACTAGCGGGAGACGGGAAAAGCACAGATACGCAGTATTTT.

The CDR3 is CASSQDRLAGGDTQYF. DNA of the CDR3: TGCGCCAGCAGCCAAGATAGGCTAGCGGGAGGAGATACGCAGTATTTT. This chain joins TRBV4-3 and TRBJ2-3; TRBD2 agrees at 11 bases. This CDR3 comprises 16 residues. The trim removed 0 bases at V and 5 bases at J, leaving 4 bases unmatched. Per the germline V gene, CDR1 is LGHNA and CDR2 is YSLEER.

The chain joins TRBV5-1 to TRBJ2-3, with TRBD2 matching over 11 bases. After removal of 3 bases from V and 0 bases from J, the junction contained 6 bases not matched to a gene. Germline CDR1 reads SGHRS; CDR2 reads YFSETQ. The CDR3 length is 17 residues. CDR3 protein: CASSSGLAGLSTDTQYF. The CDR3 bases are TGCGCCAGCAGCTCAGGACTAGCGGGTCTAAGCACAGATACGCAGTATTTT.

The chain employs TRBV7-8 and TRBJ2-2, with D unclear. The CDR3 sequence is 15 residues long. Per germline, CDR1 SGHVS and CDR2 FQNEAQ. V was clipped by 2 bases and J by 6 bases, with 13 bases between them. The CDR3 region is CASSLNLANPGELFF. Written as DNA, the CDR3 is TGTGCCAGCAGCTTAAATTTAGCTAATCCCGGGGAGCTGTTTTTT.

The chain joins TRBV3-1 (or the pseudogene TRBV3-2) to TRBJ1-2, with a possible D match to TRBD1 (6 bases). The CDR3 totals 14 residues. Germline CDR1 reads LGHDT; CDR2 reads YNNKEL (reference sequence). V lost 6 bases to trimming and J lost 5 bases, with 16 bases between them. The CDR3 DNA reads as TGTGCCAGCAGGGCCACAGGGACCGGTTATGGCTACACCTTC. It is translated as CASRATGTGYGYTF.

This clone was detected only a few times. The CDR3 region is CAWSVQRGGEKYF. The CDR3 DNA follows: TGTGCCTGGAGTGTACAGCGAGGGGGCGAGAAGTATTTT. The chain uses TRBV30 and TRBJ2-3; 7 nucleotides agree with TRBD1. Per the germline V gene, CDR1 is GTSNPN and CDR2 is SVGIG (reference sequence). The CDR3 spans 13 residues. The junction had 10 bases not matched to a gene; V was cut back by 0 bases and J by 13 bases.

The genes are TRBV15 and TRBJ2-7; the match to TRBD1 covers 10 bases. V was pared by 0 bases and J by 4 bases, with 3 bases of the junction left unmatched. Germline CDR1 LNHNV, CDR2 YYDKDF (reference sequence). The CDR3 consists of 15 residues. DNA for the CDR3: TGTGCCACCAGCAGAGATAGGGACAGGGGTTACGAGCAGTACTTC. Protein product: CATSRDRDRGYEQYF.

The genes are TRBV2 and TRBJ1-5; weak D call: TRBD1 (5 bases). CDR3 length equals 14 residues. Per germline, CDR1 SNHLY and CDR2 FYNNEI. The V and J ends lost 8 bases and 2 bases respectively, with 13 bases between them. The CDR3: CASRRAGGNQPQHF. Here the CDR3 DNA reads TGTGCCAGCCGCCGGGCGGGGGGCAATCAGCCCCAGCATTTT. Combining the CDR3 with reference TRBV2 and TRBJ1-5 gives the whole variable domain EPEVTQTPSHQVTQMGQEVILRCVPISNHLYFYWYRQILGQKVEFLVSFYNNEISEKSEIFDDQFSVERPDGSNFTLKIRSTKLEDSAMYFCASRRAGGNQPQHFGDGTRLSIL.

This chain links TRBV3-1 (or the pseudogene TRBV3-2) with TRBJ1-5, with a possible D match to TRBD1 (5 bases). V was cut by 0 bases and J by 11 bases, with 11 bases left in between. Germline lookup yields CDR1 LGHDT and CDR2 YNNKEL (reference sequence). The CDR3 is made up of 13 amino acids. CDR3 coding DNA: TGTGCCAGCAGCCAAGACGGGACTCGGGCCCAGCATTTT. Translation: CASSQDGTRAQHF.

The CDR3 loop is CASSFSRQRAAGELFF. CDR3 nucleotide sequence: TGTGCCAGCAGTTTCTCTAGACAGCGGGCAGCGGGGGAGCTGTTTTTT. The chain carries TRBV28 and TRBJ2-2; TRBD2 is a possible D gene (6 bases). In germline, CDR1 is MDHEN, CDR2 SYDVKM. The CDR3 sequence is 16 residues long. With 3 bases removed from V and 8 bases from J, the gap between germline ends came to 19 bases.

The chain recombines TRBV11-2 with TRBJ1-2; 7 bases are shared with TRBD1. Per germline, CDR1 SGHAT and CDR2 FQNNGV. With V trimmed by 6 bases and J by 8 bases, 9 bases remained unmatched. CDR3 length: 13 residues. The CDR3 is CASSIDRAQGYTF. The CDR3 DNA sequence: TGTGCCAGCAGTATCGACAGGGCCCAAGGCTACACCTTC.

The chain carries TRBV19 and TRBJ2-1; tentatively, D is TRBD2 (5 bases). CDR1 LNHDA and CDR2 SQIVND come from the germline V gene (reference sequence). V was clipped by 5 bases and J by 13 bases, with 15 bases between them. CDR3 length equals 12 residues. CDR3 amino acids: CASSSQTIHQFF. In DNA, the CDR3 is TGTGCCAGTAGTTCCCAGACTATCCATCAGTTCTTC.

The rearrangement uses TRBV5-1 and TRBJ2-1; TRBD2 matches 12 bases. The CDR3 is 15 amino acids. Per germline, CDR1 SGHRS and CDR2 YFSETQ. The V and J ends lost 4 bases and 10 bases, in that order; junction bases with no gene match: 9. The DNA of the CDR3 is TGCGCCAGCAGCCCGCGACTAGCGGGAGCCTACGAGCAGTTCTTC. Its protein is CASSPRLAGAYEQFF.

The chain couples TRBV29-1 to TRBJ2-1; a possible D gene is TRBD1 (5 bases). The V and J ends lost 4 bases and 3 bases respectively, with 10 bases between them. The CDR3 is 13 residues long. Germline CDR1 and CDR2: SQVTM and ANQGSEA. For the CDR3, the DNA is TGCAGCGTTGCGGCAGGGCTCTACAATGAGCAGTTCTTC. Translated, it gives CSVAAGLYNEQFF.

The chain uses TRBV6-2 or TRBV6-3 and TRBJ2-7; maybe TRBD1 (8 bases). Trimming took off 6 bases at V and 2 bases at J, with 20 bases between the two ends. From germline, CDR1 is MNHEY and CDR2 SVGEGT. The CDR3 is 16 amino acids. The CDR3 nucleotides are TGTGCCAGCAGCACCAGGGGGCGGGAGACCCCCTACGAGCAGTACGTC. Translating it yields CASSTRGRETPYEQYV.